Presented here are 32 T cell receptor beta chains from one specimen sequenced in a study of early T cells in non-severe SARS-CoV-2 infection. TCRdb ran MiXCR on the 5' RACE reads and lists one entry per CDR3 protein. Of tens of thousands of distinct CDR3 sequences listed, around 15% are singletons. The sample consisted of whole blood. These TCRs come from an adult who was a healthcare worker with PCR-confirmed SARS-CoV-2 infection or an uninfected control (not recorded which).

This chain joins TRBV7-8 and TRBJ2-3, with D perhaps matching TRBD1 or TRBD2 (6 bases each). CDR1 is SGHVS, CDR2 FQNEAQ, per germline. The V end lost 1 base, the J end lost 5 bases, and 19 bases lay between the germline ends. CDR3 size: 17 residues. In nucleotides, the CDR3 is TGTGCCAGCAGCTTAGACGAGGGGGGCCAGAATCTAGATACGCAGTATTTT. This gives the protein CASSLDEGGQNLDTQYF.

This clonotype was recorded at least ten times. V gene TRBV2 combines with J gene TRBJ2-1; possible D gene TRBD2, 5 bases. Between the trimmed V and J ends, which lost 3 bases and 10 bases, there was a span of 19 bases. The CDR3 is 15 residues long. The V gene's germline CDR1 is SNHLY and CDR2 FYNNEI. CDR3 DNA sequence: TGTGCCAGCAGTGAGATGGACTTGGTCCTTGGGGAGCAGTTCTTC. As protein: CASSEMDLVLGEQFF.

This clonotype has more than one count but fewer than ten. The gene calls are TRBV11-2 and TRBJ2-1; D gene uncertain. The CDR3 totals 15 residues. V was clipped by 1 base and J by 6 bases, with 13 bases between them. Germline CDR1 reads SGHAT; CDR2 reads FQNNGV. The CDR3: CASSLGSTPRNEQFF. As DNA, the CDR3 is TGTGCCAGCAGCTTAGGGAGTACCCCTCGCAATGAGCAGTTCTTC.

This clonotype has a handful of counts. The gene calls are TRBV6-5 and TRBJ2-7; D not resolved. The V end lost 0 bases, the J end lost 1 base, and 10 bases lay between the germline ends. This CDR3 contains 15 residues. Per the germline V gene, CDR1 is MNHEY and CDR2 is SVGAGI. In DNA form, the CDR3 reads TGTGCCAGCAGTTACTCGAAGCACGGTTCCTACGAGCAGTACTTC. This sequence encodes CASSYSKHGSYEQYF.

The chain is built from TRBV7-9 and TRBJ1-2; 12 nucleotides agree with TRBD1. This CDR3 comprises 15 residues. The V gene end was trimmed by 5 bases and the J gene end by 6 bases; junction bases not matched to a gene: 7. CDR1 and CDR2 from the germline V gene are SEHNR and FQNEAQ (reference sequence). The DNA for the CDR3 is TGTGCCAGCAGCGCACCGGGACAGGGGGCGAATGGCTACACCTTC. This translates into CASSAPGQGANGYTF.

The V call is TRBV6-5, the J call TRBJ1-6; 8 bases align to TRBD1. Looked up from germline, CDR1 is MNHEY and CDR2 is SVGAGI. The CDR3 spans 17 residues. Unmatched junction bases numbered 16, after V lost 5 bases and J lost 10 bases. The CDR3 here is CASSRTLDRASGSPLHF. In DNA, the CDR3 is TGTGCCAGCAGTCGTACTTTGGACAGGGCGTCTGGATCACCCCTCCACTTT.

This clonotype showed up many times. The J gene is TRBJ2-1, the V gene TRBV5-4; D is unclear. The CDR3 length is 13 residues. Germline V gene lookup returns CDR1 SGHNT and CDR2 YYREEE (reference sequence). V was shortened by 3 bases and J by 6 bases, with 10 bases between the two germline ends. The CDR3 sequence is CASSSGPANEQFF. The CDR3 DNA is TGTGCCAGCAGCTCAGGACCAGCCAATGAGCAGTTCTTC. Using reference TRBV5-4 and TRBJ2-1 for the parts outside the CDR3, the full variable domain is ETGVTQSPTHLIKTRGQQVTLRCSSQSGHNTVSWYQQALGQGPQFIFQYYREEENGRGNFPPRFSGLQFPNYSSELNVNALELDDSALYLCASSSGPANEQFFGPGTRLTVL.

This clonotype occurred a few times. This chain connects TRBV5-8 to TRBJ2-2; 10 positions match TRBD1. Germline loops: CDR1 SGHTS, CDR2 YDEGEE. The CDR3 extends over 17 amino acids. V lost 2 bases to trimming and J lost 6 bases; unmatched junction nucleotides: 10. Here the CDR3 DNA reads TGTGCCAGCAGCTTCCGAAGGGGACAGGGGCTGTCCGGGGAGCTGTTTTTT. Translation: CASSFRRGQGLSGELFF.

This chain links TRBV5-4 with TRBJ2-1, with D possibly matching TRBD2 (6 bases). V lost 4 bases to trimming and J lost 8 bases, with 19 bases between them. The CDR3 length is 15 residues. Germline CDR1 SGHNT, CDR2 YYREEE (reference sequence). The CDR3 DNA sequence: TGTGCCAGCAGCCCCGGGGGAAGGATGGGCGATGAGCAGTTCTTC. Its protein product is CASSPGGRMGDEQFF.

This clonotype was counted between two and nine times. The chain employs TRBV20-1 and TRBJ2-7; 11 bases map to TRBD2. The germline V gene encodes CDR1 DFQATT and CDR2 SNEGSKA (reference sequence). Trimming took 6 bases from V and 1 from J; bases not matched to a gene: 8. CDR3 size: 15 residues. CDR3 protein: CSATPGLAESYEQYF. For the CDR3, the DNA is TGCAGTGCAACTCCGGGACTAGCGGAGTCCTACGAGCAGTACTTC.

This clonotype was detected only once. This chain uses TRBV20-1 with TRBJ2-7; 9 bases line up with TRBD1. The germline gives CDR1 DFQATT, CDR2 SNEGSKA (reference sequence). This CDR3 spans 12 amino acids. Trimming took 6 bases from V and 6 from J; bases not matched to a gene: 6. CDR3 nucleotides: TGCAGTGCAAAGAGACAGGGGGGCGAGCAGTACTTC. Its translation: CSAKRQGGEQYF.

This clonotype was observed at least ten times. This chain connects TRBV19 to TRBJ2-7, with D uncertain. Per the germline V gene, CDR1 is LNHDA and CDR2 is SQIVND (reference sequence). Trimming left V 3 bases short and J 3 bases short, with 9 bases between. The CDR3 has 13 residues. The CDR3 here is CASSISHNYEQYF. CDR3 nucleotides: TGTGCCAGTAGTATTTCCCACAACTACGAGCAGTACTTC.

A single count supports this clonotype. The chain is built from TRBV27 and TRBJ1-2; D ambiguous. The CDR3 spans 15 residues. CDR1 and CDR2 (germline): MNHEY, SMNVEV (reference sequence). The V end lost 2 bases, the J end lost 4 bases, and 14 bases lay between the germline ends. CDR3 residues: CASSLREGSRYGYTF. Written as DNA, the CDR3 is TGTGCCAGCAGTTTACGTGAGGGCTCCCGCTATGGCTACACCTTC.

In DNA, the CDR3 is TGTGCCAGCAGTGAAGCGCTGGAGCCAGGGGGGGACGAGCAGTACTTC. Its translation is CASSEALEPGGDEQYF. The chain combines TRBV6-1 with TRBJ2-7, with D perhaps matching TRBD1 or TRBD2 (7 bases each). CDR1 is MNHNS and CDR2 is SASEGT in the germline V gene. Trimming left V 0 bases short and J 5 bases short, with 17 bases between. The CDR3 contains 16 residues.

There are a few counts of this clonotype. This chain uses TRBV5-1 with TRBJ1-2; 8 bases line up with TRBD1. This CDR3 comprises 15 residues. Trimming took 3 bases from V and 1 from J; bases not matched to a gene: 5. Germline CDR1 reads SGHRS; CDR2 reads YFSETQ. CDR3 protein: CASSYPGGSNYGYTF. The DNA for the CDR3 is TGCGCCAGCAGCTACCCAGGGGGCAGTAACTATGGCTACACCTTC.

In its sample, this clonotype was seen a few times. The rearrangement uses TRBV7-9 and TRBJ1-5; D call uncertain. Germline V gives CDR1 SEHNR, CDR2 FQNEAQ (reference sequence). The CDR3 length is 12 residues. Trimming shortened V by 2 bases and J by 7 bases, and 6 bases separated the two germline ends. CDR3 bases: TGTGCCAGCAGCTTAAACGAGCAGCCCCAGCATTTT. Translated, it gives CASSLNEQPQHF.

The chain recombines TRBV2 with TRBJ2-1; TRBD2 matches 10 bases. The CDR3 is 15 residues long. With 2 bases clipped from V and 9 bases from J, the junction kept 7 bases outside the gene matches. From germline, CDR1 is SNHLY and CDR2 FYNNEI. This chain's CDR3 is CASSERLAGELEQFF. The CDR3 DNA reads TGTGCCAGCAGTGAAAGGCTAGCGGGAGAACTTGAGCAGTTCTTC. Variable domain in full (rest from reference TRBV2 and TRBJ2-1): EPEVTQTPSHQVTQMGQEVILRCVPISNHLYFYWYRQILGQKVEFLVSFYNNEISEKSEIFDDQFSVERPDGSNFTLKIRSTKLEDSAMYFCASSERLAGELEQFFGPGTRLTVL.

V is TRBV5-6 and J is TRBJ2-3, with 13 bases that match TRBD2. CDR3 length equals 17 residues. Germline V CDR1 and CDR2: SGHDT, YYEEEE. The V gene end was trimmed by 2 bases and the J gene end by 4 bases; junction bases not matched to a gene: 7. The chain's CDR3 is CASSFPRTSGSPDTQYF. The CDR3 DNA sequence: TGTGCCAGCAGCTTTCCCCGGACTAGCGGGAGCCCAGATACGCAGTATTTT.

This clonotype has a handful of counts. The chain employs TRBV20-1 and TRBJ1-5; possible D gene TRBD1, 5 bases. The CDR3 consists of 13 residues. CDR1 is DFQATT and CDR2 is SNEGSKA in the germline V gene (reference sequence). V shed 1 base and J shed 8 bases, with 12 bases lying between them. The chain's CDR3 is CSARGPQDKPQHF. DNA of the CDR3: TGCAGTGCTAGAGGGCCACAGGATAAGCCCCAGCATTTT.

At least ten counts were recorded for this clonotype. The chain joins TRBV19 to TRBJ2-1; D gene unclear. From germline, CDR1 is LNHDA and CDR2 SQIVND (reference sequence). This CDR3 comprises 15 residues. V lost 0 bases and J 5 bases, leaving 11 bases between the germline ends. The CDR3 DNA is TGTGCCAGTAGTATAGATCTCCCGGTAAACAATGAGCAGTTCTTC. This gives the protein CASSIDLPVNNEQFF.

This clonotype was seen more than once but under ten times. One base away lies a much larger clone, so this may be a sequencing read error. The V gene is TRBV6-6, the J gene TRBJ2-6, with D maybe TRBD1 (6 bases). V was pared by 5 bases and J by 1 base, with 6 bases between. There are 14 residues in the CDR3. Germline assignment: CDR1 MNHNY and CDR2 SVGAGI (reference sequence). In DNA form, the CDR3 reads TGTGCCAGCAGTGACAGGTCTGGGGCCAACGTCCTGACTTTC. Amino acid sequence: CASSDRSGANVLTF.

This clonotype has a handful of counts. The CDR3 sequence is CASSGQPSYTDTQYF. The DNA for the CDR3 is TGCGCCAGCAGTGGGCAGCCATCATACACAGATACGCAGTATTTT. The genes are TRBV5-1 and TRBJ2-3; D unresolved. From germline, CDR1 is SGHRS and CDR2 YFSETQ. The CDR3 loop spans 15 amino acids. V gave up 5 bases and J gave up 2 bases, with 15 bases separating them.

In its sample, this clonotype was seen a few times. The chain carries TRBV20-1 and TRBJ2-7; 8 bases line up with TRBD2. The CDR3 totals 17 residues. Germline lookup yields CDR1 DFQATT and CDR2 SNEGSKA (reference sequence). Unmatched junction bases numbered 13, after V lost 1 base and J lost 2 bases. DNA of the CDR3: TGCAGTGCTAGAGGTCCCCCCGGAGGTAGCGGGGCCTACGAGCAGTACTTC. Translation gives CSARGPPGGSGAYEQYF.

In its sample, this clonotype was seen a few times. This chain connects TRBV19 to TRBJ2-5; 7 nucleotides match TRBD1. Germline CDR1 and CDR2: LNHDA and SQIVND (reference sequence). This CDR3 contains 13 residues. V dropped 5 bases and J dropped 4; count of bases not matched to a gene: 4. The CDR3 DNA reads as TGTGCCAGTAGTCTACAGGGGAGAGAGACCCAGTACTTC. Translated, it gives CASSLQGRETQYF. Using reference TRBV19 and TRBJ2-5 for the parts outside the CDR3, the full variable domain is DGGITQSPKYLFRKEGQNVTLSCEQNLNHDAMYWYRQDPGQGLRLIYYSQIVNDFQKGDIAEGYSVSREKKESFPLTVTSAQKNPTAFYLCASSLQGRETQYFGPGTRLLVL.

This clonotype was picked up many times. The chain joins TRBV12-3 or TRBV12-4 to TRBJ2-6; possible D gene TRBD2, 6 bases. Trimming pared 3 bases from V and 0 bases from J, leaving 15 bases between. The CDR3 is made up of 18 amino acids. CDR3 nucleotides: TGTGCCAGCAGTTTGAGGGACTTAAGAAGCTCTGGGGCCAACGTCCTGACTTTC. As protein: CASSLRDLRSSGANVLTF.

This chain connects TRBV7-9 to TRBJ2-1; 11 bases are shared with TRBD2. The ends lost 4 bases at V and 7 bases at J; junction bases unmatched: 9. The germline CDR1 and CDR2 sequences are SEHNR and FQNEAQ (reference sequence). The CDR3 consists of 16 residues. The CDR3, as DNA: TGTGCCAGCAGCTCCAGACCGCGACTAGCGGGGAATGAGCAGTTCTTC. This codes for CASSSRPRLAGNEQFF.

With regard to this clonotype: One junction end does not reproduce the germline sequence, and a read error may be involved. The genes are TRBV7-7 and TRBJ2-3, with TRBD2 matching 11 bases. Germline values: CDR1 SSHAT, CDR2 FNYEAQ (reference sequence). The CDR3 spans 15 residues. CDR3 nucleotides: TGTGCTAGCAGCTCAACTAGCGGGAGAACAGATACGCAGTATTTT. Translating gives CASSSTSGRTDTQYF. The variable domain in full, completed from reference TRBV7-7 and TRBJ2-3, reads GAGVSQSPRYKVTKRGQDVTLRCDPISSHATLYWYQQALGQGPEFLTYFNYEAQPDKSGLPSDRFSAERPEGSISTLTIQRTEQRDSAMYRCASSSTSGRTDTQYFGPGTRLTVL.

This clonotype was seen many times. The gene calls are TRBV7-6 and TRBJ2-7; 9 bases are a match to TRBD1. The CDR3 is 15 residues long. Germline values: CDR1 SGHVS, CDR2 FNYEAQ. The V gene end was trimmed by 3 bases and the J gene end by 3 bases; junction bases not matched to a gene: 6. CDR3 bases: TGTGCCAGCAGCTTCCAGTCGGGACAGGGCTACGAGCAGTACTTC. As protein: CASSFQSGQGYEQYF.

The rearrangement uses TRBV7-8 and TRBJ2-3; 9 bases match TRBD2. The CDR3 totals 15 residues. The germline V gene has CDR1 SGHVS and CDR2 FQNEAQ. V lost 6 bases, J lost 5 bases, and 9 bases stayed unmatched. The CDR3 spells CASRVAGVLRDTQYF. CDR3 coding DNA: TGTGCCAGCAGAGTAGCGGGAGTGTTAAGAGATACGCAGTATTTT. Full variable domain (missing parts from reference TRBV7-8 and TRBJ2-3): GAGVSQSPRYKVAKRGQDVALRCDPISGHVSLFWYQQALGQGPEFLTYFQNEAQLDKSGLPSDRFFAERPEGSVSTLKIQRTQQEDSAVYLCASRVAGVLRDTQYFGPGTRLTVL.

The chain has TRBV6-5 and TRBJ1-2, with D possibly TRBD1 on 5 matching bases. The V end was cut by 4 bases, the J end by 5 bases, with 17 bases between. The CDR3 is made up of 15 amino acids. Germline CDR1 reads MNHEY; CDR2 reads SVGAGI. The CDR3 bases are TGTGCCAGCAGTTCACAGGAGAATCAACAGTATGGCTACACCTTC. Its protein product is CASSSQENQQYGYTF.

This clonotype was counted ten times or more. The chain links TRBV5-1 to TRBJ2-1; 9 nucleotides line up with TRBD2. The length of the CDR3 is 13 residues. Germline trimming cut 5 bases from V and 4 bases from J; bases unmatched to any gene: 1. The germline V gene encodes CDR1 SGHRS and CDR2 YFSETQ. CDR3 coding DNA: TGCGCCAGCAGGCTAGCGGGGTACAATGAGCAGTTCTTC. It yields the protein CASRLAGYNEQFF. The full variable domain, its missing parts supplied by reference TRBV5-1 and TRBJ2-1, is KAGVTQTPRYLIKTRGQQVTLSCSPISGHRSVSWYQQTPGQGLQFLFEYFSETQRNKGNFPGRFSGRQFSNSRSEMNVSTLELGDSALYLCASRLAGYNEQFFGPGTRLTVL.

The V call is TRBV7-6, the J call TRBJ2-3, with 7 bases lining up with TRBD1. The CDR3 extends over 16 amino acids. Germline trimming cut 5 bases from V and 3 bases from J; bases unmatched to any gene: 11. Looked up from germline, CDR1 is SGHVS and CDR2 is FNYEAQ. The CDR3 protein is CASSPRQGIRTDTQYF. In nucleotides, the CDR3 is TGTGCCAGCAGCCCGAGACAGGGTATAAGGACAGATACGCAGTATTTT.